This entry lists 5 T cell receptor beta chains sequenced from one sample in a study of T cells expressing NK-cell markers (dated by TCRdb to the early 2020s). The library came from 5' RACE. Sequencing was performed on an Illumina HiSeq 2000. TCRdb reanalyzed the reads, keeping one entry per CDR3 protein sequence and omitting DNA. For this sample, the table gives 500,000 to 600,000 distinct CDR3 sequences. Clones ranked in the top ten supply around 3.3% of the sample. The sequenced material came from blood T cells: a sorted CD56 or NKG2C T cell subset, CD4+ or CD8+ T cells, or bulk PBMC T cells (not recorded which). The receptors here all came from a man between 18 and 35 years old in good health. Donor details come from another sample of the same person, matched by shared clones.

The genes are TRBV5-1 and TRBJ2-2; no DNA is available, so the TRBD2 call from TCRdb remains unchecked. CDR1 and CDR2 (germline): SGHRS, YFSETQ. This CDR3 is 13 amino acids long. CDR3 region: CASSKEGVGELFF.

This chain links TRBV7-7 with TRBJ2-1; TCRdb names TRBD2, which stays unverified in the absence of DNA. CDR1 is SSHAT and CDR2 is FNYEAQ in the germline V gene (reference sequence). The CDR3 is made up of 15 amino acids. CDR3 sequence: CASSPLAEAYNEQFF. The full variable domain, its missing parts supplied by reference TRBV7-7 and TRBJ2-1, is GAGVSQSPRYKVTKRGQDVTLRCDPISSHATLYWYQQALGQGPEFLTYFNYEAQPDKSGLPSDRFSAERPEGSISTLTIQRTEQRDSAMYRCASSPLAEAYNEQFFGPGTRLTVL.

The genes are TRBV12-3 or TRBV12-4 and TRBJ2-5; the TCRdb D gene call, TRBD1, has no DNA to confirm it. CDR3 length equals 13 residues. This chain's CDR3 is CASSLGGYETQYF.

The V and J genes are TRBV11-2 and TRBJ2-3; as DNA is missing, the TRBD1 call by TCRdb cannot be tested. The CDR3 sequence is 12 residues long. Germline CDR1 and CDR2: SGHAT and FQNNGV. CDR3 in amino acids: CASRTVTNLQYF.

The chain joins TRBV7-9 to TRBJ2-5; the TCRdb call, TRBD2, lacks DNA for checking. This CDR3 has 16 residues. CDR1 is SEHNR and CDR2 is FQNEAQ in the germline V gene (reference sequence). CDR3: CASSAVAGGPSETQYF.